This is a list of T cell receptor beta chains from one sample in a study of identical twins. TCRdb reanalysed the 5' RACE reads using MiXCR and keeps one entry per CDR3 protein. The data contain approximately 490,000 distinct CDR3 sequences, 20% to 25% of them singletons. This same sample was also part of a study on yellow fever vaccine responses in identical twins.

The sequenced sample was CD4+ T cells sorted from blood. All receptors come from a woman between 18 and 29 years old in good health. CDR3s include the opening cysteine and the closing phenylalanine or tryptophan. The D gene is left open where the match is weak. Rows give clone size only sometimes, using once, few, many, or a class for an expanded clone.

J | V | size | D | DNA | CDR3
TRBJ2-7 | TRBV12-3/TRBV12-4 | NA | NA | TGTGCCAGCAGTCTCTACACTCGAGGGGGACACCGTAACTACGAGCAGTACTTC | CASSLYTRGGHRNYEQYF
TRBJ2-2 | TRBV27 | NA | NA | TGTGCCAGCAGTCCATATTGGCATACCCAAACCGGGGAGCTGTTTTTT | CASSPYWHTQTGELFF
TRBJ2-3 | TRBV11-2 | NA | TRBD1 | TGTGCCAGCAGACCTCCGGGACAGTCTAGCACAGATACGCAGTATTTT | CASRPPGQSSTDTQYF
TRBJ1-6 | TRBV7-3 | NA | NA | TGTGCCAGCAGCCTGGATGCCGTCCGATATAATTCACCCCTCCACTTT | CASSLDAVRYNSPLHF
TRBJ2-3 | TRBV6-1 | few | TRBD1 | TGTGCCAGCAGTATCGGGACAGGGTGGGCAGATACGCAGTATTTT | CASSIGTGWADTQYF
TRBJ2-2 | TRBV20-1 | few | NA | TGCAGTGCTAGAGGGGGATCAGGACCCACCGGGGAGCTGTTTTTT | CSARGGSGPTGELFF
TRBJ2-1 | TRBV19 | few | TRBD1 | TGTGCCAGTAGTCGGGCTCTTGTAGGGGGACAGGCTTACAATGAGCAGTTCTTC | CASSRALVGGQAYNEQFF
TRBJ2-1 | TRBV12-3/TRBV12-4 | NA | TRBD2 | TGTGCCAGCAGTTTAATGGCTAGCGGGCCCAACAATGAGCAGTTCTTC | CASSLMASGPNNEQFF
TRBJ1-2 | TRBV12-3/TRBV12-4 | NA | TRBD1 | TGTGCCAGCAGTTTCCAGGGGGCTAACTATGGCTACACCTTC | CASSFQGANYGYTF
TRBJ2-7 | TRBV7-9 | many | NA | TGTGCCAGCAGCAAGACCTACGAGCAGTACTTC | CASSKTYEQYF
TRBJ2-7 | TRBV5-1 | few | NA | TGCGCCAGCAGGCCTGGATACTACGAGCAGTACTTC | CASRPGYYEQYF
TRBJ2-7 | TRBV25-1 | few | TRBD2 | TGTGCCAGCAGTGGGGCGGGAGGGTGGTACGAGCAGTACTTC | CASSGAGGWYEQYF
TRBJ2-7 | TRBV7-6 | NA | NA | TGTGCCAGCAGCTCTTGGGGGGGCGACTCGAGCGGCGAGCAGTACTTC | CASSSWGGDSSGEQYF
TRBJ2-5 | TRBV10-3 | few | NA | TGTGCCATCAGTGAGTCGATAGCCAGTCTGGCGGAGACCCAGTACTTC | CAISESIASLAETQYF
TRBJ2-7 | TRBV3-1 | few | TRBD2 | TGTGCCAGCAGCCAAGATCGGGGTCTAGCGGGAGTCCCCTACGAGCAGTACTTC | CASSQDRGLAGVPYEQYF
TRBJ2-2 | TRBV4-1 | NA | NA | TGCGCCAGCAGCCAATTCTTGAACACCGGGGAGCTGTTTTTT | CASSQFLNTGELFF
TRBJ2-7 | TRBV11-3 | NA | NA | TGTGCCAGCAGCTTAGGGGAAGTCTGGAACGAGCAGTACTTC | CASSLGEVWNEQYF
TRBJ2-1 | TRBV10-3 | many | TRBD2 | TGTGCCATCAGTGAAACTAGCGGGGGATACAATGAGCAGTTCTTC | CAISETSGGYNEQFF
TRBJ2-2 | TRBV10-3 | NA | TRBD1 | TGTGCCGCTGGGGACAGCACGAACACCGGGGAGCTGTTTTTT | CAAGDSTNTGELFF
TRBJ2-1 | TRBV14 | few | NA | TGTGCCAGCAGCCAAGATCGACAGGTTCAGGGTGAGCAGTTCTTC | CASSQDRQVQGEQFF
TRBJ2-5 | TRBV7-2 | NA | NA | TGTGCCAGCAGAACCCTCGACCCCACACGGGAGACCCAGTACTTC | CASRTLDPTRETQYF
TRBJ1-1 | TRBV12-3/TRBV12-4 | few | NA | TGTGCCAGCAGGCCCCGGACGGCTAACACTGAAGCTTTCTTT | CASRPRTANTEAFF
TRBJ2-3 | TRBV5-1 | NA | TRBD2 | TGCGCCAGCAGCTTGGCCTTAGCGGGGGGGCCGAGCACAGATACGCAGTATTTT | CASSLALAGGPSTDTQYF
TRBJ1-4 | TRBV7-9 | few | NA | TGTGCCAGCAGCTCGGACGGGCTCCATAATGAAAAACTGTTTTTT | CASSSDGLHNEKLFF
TRBJ2-1 | TRBV18 | many | TRBD2 | TGTGCCAGCAGTCCACCGGGACTAGCGGGATACAATGAGCAGTTCTTC | CASSPPGLAGYNEQFF
TRBJ2-3 | TRBV20-1 | NA | TRBD2 | TGCAGTGCCCGGGGACTAGCGGGAGTCAAGCGGGATACGCAGTATTTT | CSARGLAGVKRDTQYF
TRBJ2-3 | TRBV10-3 | NA | NA | TGTGCCATCAGTGCCGCCTTAGATACGCAGTATTTT | CAISAALDTQYF
TRBJ2-3 | TRBV6-7 | many | NA | TGTGCCAGCAGAAGAAGCACAGATACGCAGTATTTT | CASRRSTDTQYF
TRBJ1-2 | TRBV2 | few | TRBD1 | TGTGCCAGCTCCCCAGAGGGGCTTGGGACAGGGGTCAACTATGGCTACACCTTC | CASSPEGLGTGVNYGYTF
TRBJ2-7 | TRBV28 | few | NA | TGTGCCAGCACTCCCCGGCGCCGGGTGGACGGACCCTACGAGCAGTACTTC | CASTPRRRVDGPYEQYF
TRBJ2-3 | TRBV7-7 | NA | NA | TGTGCCAGCAGCGACGACAGGACCACAGATACGCAGTATTTT | CASSDDRTTDTQYF
TRBJ2-2 | TRBV7-7 | NA | NA | TGTGCCAGCAGCTGGGGGGACCAGCCCGGGGAGCTGTTTTTT | CASSWGDQPGELFF
TRBJ2-5 | TRBV7-3 | NA | TRBD2 | TGTGCCAGCAGCGTAGGGGGGACTAGCGGAACCCAGTACTTC | CASSVGGTSGTQYF
TRBJ2-3 | TRBV28 | few | TRBD1 | TGTGCCAGCAGTTCAGCCGGGACAGGGTGGGATACGCAGTATTTT | CASSSAGTGWDTQYF
TRBJ2-5 | TRBV12-3/TRBV12-4 | NA | NA | TGTGCCAGCAGTTTAACCCAGGGACAAGAGACCCAGTACTTC | CASSLTQGQETQYF
TRBJ2-7 | TRBV9 | once | TRBD2 | TGTGCCAGCAGCGTAGGCGGACTAGCGGGAGAGTACGAGCAGTACTTC | CASSVGGLAGEYEQYF
TRBJ2-1 | TRBV29-1 | NA | NA | TGCAGCGCAAGACCACTAGACAATGAGCAGTTCTTC | CSARPLDNEQFF
TRBJ2-1 | TRBV5-1 | few | TRBD1 | TGCGCCAGCAGCTTGACAGGGGGCCTCTCAAATGAGCAGTTCTTC | CASSLTGGLSNEQFF
TRBJ1-6 | TRBV29-1 | NA | NA | TGCAGCGTCCGCTCCCTCGGGGGCGAAACCCTCCACTTT | CSVRSLGGETLHF
TRBJ2-3 | TRBV20-1 | NA | TRBD2 | TGCAGTGCTAGAGATGCGGGAGGTACAGATACGCAGTATTTT | CSARDAGGTDTQYF
TRBJ2-5 | TRBV5-1 | few | NA | TGCGCCAGCAGCTGGGACGGGGCTCAAGAGACCCAGTACTTC | CASSWDGAQETQYF
TRBJ2-2 | TRBV7-6 | NA | TRBD2 | TGTGCCAGCAGCTTAGGGCCTAGCGGGGTCACCGGGGAGCTGTTTTTT | CASSLGPSGVTGELFF
TRBJ2-7 | TRBV12-5 | NA | NA | TGTGCTAGTGGTCCGGACTACTCCTACGAGCAGTACTTC | CASGPDYSYEQYF
TRBJ2-1 | TRBV2 | few | TRBD2 | TGTGCCAGCAACCCCGGGGGGGGTAGGGTGGATGAGCAGTTCTTC | CASNPGGGRVDEQFF
TRBJ2-5 | TRBV3-1 | few | NA | TGTGCCAGTACGGCCCAGGGTGAGACCCAGTACTTC | CASTAQGETQYF
TRBJ2-1 | TRBV5-1 | NA | NA | TGCGCCAGCAGCTTGCCCACCGGGACCGACAATGAGCAGTTCTTC | CASSLPTGTDNEQFF
TRBJ2-7 | TRBV20-1 | NA | TRBD2 | TGCAGTGCTAGACTAGCGGAGAAATACGAGCAGTACTTC | CSARLAEKYEQYF
TRBJ2-7 | TRBV18 | NA | TRBD2 | TGTGCCAGCTCACCACAAGCGGGAGTCGACGAGCAGTACTTC | CASSPQAGVDEQYF
TRBJ2-1 | TRBV20-1 | few | TRBD2 | TGCAGCACAACTGGACTAGCAGTCGAGCAGTTCTTC | CSTTGLAVEQFF
TRBJ2-1 | TRBV20-1 | NA | TRBD2 | TGCAGTGCTAGAGTACTGACTAGCGGGAGGGCCAATGAGCAGTTCTTC | CSARVLTSGRANEQFF
TRBJ2-3 | TRBV20-1 | NA | NA | TGCAGTGCTAGACGCTTCACAGATACGCAGTATTTT | CSARRFTDTQYF
TRBJ2-7 | TRBV7-9 | few | TRBD1 | TGTGCCAGCAGCCTCGGACAGGTGGAGCAGTACTTC | CASSLGQVEQYF
TRBJ2-4 | TRBV7-8 | once | NA | TGTGCCAGCAGCTTAGCGGGGGTAGCGGATATCCAGTACTTC | CASSLAGVADIQYF
TRBJ1-2 | TRBV6-5 | few | TRBD1 | TGTGCCAGCAGTTCCGGGACAGGGGCGTTTGGCTACACCTTC | CASSSGTGAFGYTF
TRBJ2-1 | TRBV29-1 | NA | NA | TGCAGCACTAACAGACCAAAGGCCGACAATGAGCAGTTCTTC | CSTNRPKADNEQFF
TRBJ2-1 | TRBV7-2 | NA | NA | TGTGCCAGCAGACGAGGACCGGTCTCCTACAATGAGCAGTTCTTC | CASRRGPVSYNEQFF
TRBJ2-1 | TRBV7-9 | few | TRBD1 | TGTGCCAGCAGGATGGGACAGGGGGCTGATGAGCAGTTCTTC | CASRMGQGADEQFF
TRBJ2-1 | TRBV5-1 | NA | TRBD2 | TGCGCCAGCAGCTTGGGGGCTAGCGGGGGATACAATGAGCAGTTCTTC | CASSLGASGGYNEQFF
TRBJ2-3 | TRBV18 | NA | NA | TGTGCCAGCTCACCAGCATTGTATAGCACAGATACGCAGTATTTT | CASSPALYSTDTQYF
TRBJ2-5 | TRBV7-9 | NA | NA | TGTGCCAGCAGCATGTTCGGCAGGGGGACTAGGGGAGAGACCCAGTACTTC | CASSMFGRGTRGETQYF